Listed below are T cell receptor beta chains from one sample, sequenced in a study of response to subunit inactivated influenza vaccine. TCRdb passed the RT-PCR reads through MiXCR, listing each CDR3 protein once. The data show hundreds of thousands of distinct CDR3 sequences, approximately 15% seen once. Source: CD4+ T cells sorted from PBMCs, taken less than 30 months after vaccination. Source of these receptors: a man in his fifties or sixties who received an inactivated influenza vaccine. CDR3s include the opening cysteine and the closing phenylalanine or tryptophan. D genes are given only for firm matches. Clone size, where shown, is once, few, many, or a class for clones that have expanded.

d_gene	len	abundance	v_gene	j_gene	CDR3nt	CDR3aa
TRBD1	15	few	TRBV12-3/TRBV12-4	TRBJ1-1	TGTGCCAGCACTCCTTACCTTACAGGGGGCCTAGAAGCTTTCTTT	CASTPYLTGGLEAFF
.	13	few	TRBV12-3/TRBV12-4	TRBJ2-1	TGTGCCAGCAATAACCAGGGTTGGAATGAGCAGTTCTTC	CASNNQGWNEQFF
.	13	once	TRBV12-3/TRBV12-4	TRBJ2-5	TGTGCCAGCAAGGCGGCAAACCAAGAGACCCAGTACTTC	CASKAANQETQYF
TRBD1	14	.	TRBV20-1	TRBJ2-7	TGCAGTGCTGGGGACAGGATATACTCCTACGAGCAGTACTTC	CSAGDRIYSYEQYF
.	13	.	TRBV28	TRBJ1-2	TGTGCCAGCATCGGACTCCCGGACTATGGCTACACCTTC	CASIGLPDYGYTF
TRBD2	16	few	TRBV28	TRBJ2-7	TGTGCCAGCAGGCCCCCGGGACTAGGGGGATCCTACGAGCAGTACTTC	CASRPPGLGGSYEQYF
.	15	few	TRBV28	TRBJ2-1	TGTGCCAGCAGTTTCCTCAGGGAAGACCCGAATGAGCAGTTCTTC	CASSFLREDPNEQFF
TRBD2	17	few	TRBV20-1	TRBJ2-1	TGCTGTGCTAGATCTGGGCTAGCGGGAAGGTCCTACAATGAGCAGTTCTTC	CCARSGLAGRSYNEQFF
.	14	.	TRBV6-1	TRBJ2-7	TGTGCCAGCAGCCAGACAGCCAAGACCTACGAGCAGTACTTC	CASSQTAKTYEQYF
.	14	.	TRBV3-1	TRBJ2-7	TGTGCCAGCAGCCAAGTACCTAGCGCGGGCGAGCAGTACTTC	CASSQVPSAGEQYF
.	14	many	TRBV4-1	TRBJ1-5	TGCGCCAGCAGCCAAGATTCCCTAGGGCAGCCCCAGCATTTT	CASSQDSLGQPQHF